Following are 16 T cell receptor beta chains from one sample sequenced in a study of cytomegalovirus exposure and HLA in healthy donors. Using immunoSEQ multiplex PCR, the repertoire was profiled, and TCRdb retains in-frame clones only, with some absent. The repertoire holds fewer than 400,000 clones, with 86% as singletons. The sequencing input was PBMCs. The receptors derive from a woman under 30 in good health and CMV-seronegative.

The chain combines TRBV6-6 with TRBJ1-2; 8 nucleotides agree with TRBD1. Trimming took 0 bases from V and 10 from J; bases not matched to a gene: 13. The CDR3 totals 16 residues. CDR1 and CDR2 from the germline V gene are MNHNY and SVGAGI (reference sequence). The CDR3 sequence: CASSYSADRGPLYYTF. The CDR3 bases are TGTGCCAGCAGTTACTCCGCCGACAGGGGTCCGCTTTACTACACCTTC.

The V gene is TRBV18, the J gene TRBJ2-7, with D possibly matching TRBD2 (6 bases). Germline loops: CDR1 KGHSH, CDR2 LQKENI. This CDR3 has 18 residues. Trimming took off 3 bases at V and 7 bases at J, with 28 bases between the two ends. CDR3 sequence reads: CASSPSAPLVGGSKEQYF. CDR3 nucleotides: TGTGCCAGCTCACCCTCGGCCCCCCTCGTGGGAGGATCGAAGGAGCAGTACTTC.

This clone was found once. V gene TRBV28 combines with J gene TRBJ2-6; D uncertain. This CDR3 has 16 residues. Germline CDR1 and CDR2: MDHEN and SYDVKM. The ends were cut back, 1 base at V and 1 base at J, with 8 bases in the middle. The CDR3 region has the DNA TGTGCCAGCAGTTTATCGAGGTCTTCTGGGGCCAACGTCCTGACTTTC. Its protein is CASSLSRSSGANVLTF. The full variable domain, its missing parts supplied by reference TRBV28 and TRBJ2-6, is DVKVTQSSRYLVKRTGEKVFLECVQDMDHENMFWYRQDPGLGLRLIYFSYDVKMKEKGDIPEGYSVSREKKERFSLILESASTNQTSMYLCASSLSRSSGANVLTFGAGSRLTVL.

The chain is built from TRBV7-6 and TRBJ2-7; 12 bases agree with TRBD2. The germline CDR1 and CDR2 sequences are SGHVS and FNYEAQ. V was pared by 5 bases and J by 4 bases, with 6 bases of the junction left unmatched. The CDR3 extends over 15 amino acids. The DNA of the CDR3 is TGTGCCAGCAGCCCAGGACTAGCGGGACGATACGAGCAGTACTTC. Protein: CASSPGLAGRYEQYF. Variable domain in full (rest from reference TRBV7-6 and TRBJ2-7): GAGVSQSPRYKVTKRGQDVALRCDPISGHVSLYWYRQALGQGPEFLTYFNYEAQQDKSGLPNDRFSAERPEGSISTLTIQRTEQRDSAMYRCASSPGLAGRYEQYFGPGTRLTVT.

This chain links TRBV7-2 with TRBJ2-1; possible D gene TRBD2, 5 bases. The germline V and J ends were trimmed by 6 bases and 10 bases, with 19 bases remaining between them. Per germline, CDR1 SGHTA and CDR2 FQGNSA. CDR3 length: 14 amino acids. The chain's CDR3 is CASRAGSSFGEQFF. In DNA form, the CDR3 reads TGTGCCAGCAGGGCCGGCTCTAGCTTTGGGGAGCAGTTCTTC.

V and J are TRBV7-3 and TRBJ2-1; 14 bases align to TRBD2. The V and J ends lost 5 bases and 6 bases, in that order; junction bases with no gene match: 6. This CDR3 has 16 amino acids. Germline-derived CDR1 and CDR2 are SGHTA and FQGTGA. CDR3 protein: CASSAGTSGSSNEQFF. In nucleotides, the CDR3 is TGTGCCAGCAGCGCAGGGACTAGCGGGAGCTCCAATGAGCAGTTCTTC.

This clone was counted a single time. J is TRBJ2-7 and V is TRBV9; a weak D match, TRBD2 (6 bases). Trimming shortened V by 0 bases and J by 3 bases, and 13 bases separated the two germline ends. This CDR3 contains 15 residues. Germline values: CDR1 SGDLS, CDR2 YYNGEE. Written as DNA, the CDR3 is TGTGCCAGCAGCGTAGCGGGAGCGTCAGACTACGAGCAGTACTTC. It translates to CASSVAGASDYEQYF. Complete variable domain (other parts from reference TRBV9 and TRBJ2-7): DSGVTQTPKHLITATGQRVTLRCSPRSGDLSVYWYQQSLDQGLQFLIQYYNGEERAKGNILERFSAQQFPDLHSELNLSSLELGDSALYFCASSVAGASDYEQYFGPGTRLTVT.

The gene calls are TRBV9 and TRBJ1-2; 9 nucleotides match TRBD1. Germline lookup yields CDR1 SGDLS and CDR2 YYNGEE. Germline trimming cut 3 bases from V and 8 bases from J; bases unmatched to any gene: 5. This CDR3 is built from 13 residues. Written as DNA, the CDR3 is TGTGCCAGCAGCGCACAGGGGGCGCGGGGCTACACCTTC. It translates to CASSAQGARGYTF.

Remarks on this clone: Other DNA sequences in the sample encode the same CDR3. J is TRBJ2-3 and V is TRBV9; D is possibly TRBD2 (6 bases). The ends were cut back, 1 base at V and 3 bases at J, with 9 bases in the middle. CDR3 length: 14 amino acids. Germline CDR1 reads SGDLS; CDR2 reads YYNGEE. Here the CDR3 DNA reads TGTGCCAGCAGCGTAAACGGAGGGACAGATACGCAGTATTTT. It yields the protein CASSVNGGTDTQYF.

The CDR3: CASSTLMGGGNEQFF. The CDR3 DNA reads TGTGCCAGCAGTACCCTGATGGGGGGGGGCAATGAGCAGTTCTTC. The chain links TRBV27 to TRBJ2-1, with TRBD2 identical over 7 bases. Trimming took 5 bases from V and 6 from J; bases not matched to a gene: 10. Germline loops: CDR1 MNHEY, CDR2 SMNVEV (reference sequence). CDR3 length equals 15 residues.

V and J are TRBV18 and TRBJ2-5, with D unclear. The CDR3 sequence is 13 residues long. Germline V CDR1 and CDR2: KGHSH, LQKENI. V lost 0 bases to trimming and J lost 5 bases, with 7 bases between them. This CDR3 is CASSPPVVETQYF. DNA of the CDR3: TGTGCCAGCTCACCACCGGTAGTGGAGACCCAGTACTTC. The full variable domain, completed using reference TRBV18 and TRBJ2-5, is NAGVMQNPRHLVRRRGQEARLRCSPMKGHSHVYWYRQLPEEGLKFMVYLQKENIIDESGMPKERFSAEFPKEGPSILRIQQVVRGDSAAYFCASSPPVVETQYFGPGTRLLVL.

This clone was seen a handful of times. The CDR3: CASSLVGDSGNTIYF. The CDR3 DNA follows: TGTGCCAGCAGCTTAGTCGGGGACTCTGGAAACACCATATATTTT. This rearrangement joins TRBV7-9 to TRBJ1-3; D not certain. V dropped 1 base and J dropped 0 bases, with 7 bases sitting between them. The germline CDR1 and CDR2 sequences are SEHNR and FQNEAQ (reference sequence). The CDR3 is made up of 15 amino acids.

This clone was observed a single time. The junction does not match germline at one end; this may be a read error. The rearrangement joins TRBV7-7 to TRBJ2-3; D perhaps matches TRBD2 (6 bases). The CDR3 sequence is 15 residues long. CDR1 SSHAT and CDR2 FNYEAQ come from the germline V gene (reference sequence). The CDR3 is CASSLVGGESDTQYF. In nucleotides, the CDR3 is TGTGCTAGCAGCTTAGTGGGGGGAGAATCAGATACGCAGTATTTT.

This chain links TRBV27 with TRBJ2-7; D uncertain. CDR1 is MNHEY and CDR2 is SMNVEV in the germline V gene (reference sequence). V shed 2 bases and J shed 0 bases, with 8 bases lying between them. The CDR3 is 14 residues long. The CDR3 nucleotides are TGTGCCAGCAGTTTACCCGGGTCCTCCTACGAGCAGTACTTC. Its protein is CASSLPGSSYEQYF.

This chain uses TRBV6-5 with TRBJ1-1; 7 bases align to TRBD1. The CDR3 has 15 residues. J gave up 0 bases and V 0 bases, and 1 base lay outside the gene matches. In germline, CDR1 is MNHEY, CDR2 SVGAGI. The CDR3 region has the DNA TGTGCCAGCAGTTACTCGACAGGGATGAACACTGAAGCTTTCTTT. This codes for CASSYSTGMNTEAFF.

The J gene is TRBJ1-2, the V gene TRBV6-5; 7 nucleotides match TRBD1. V lost 10 bases, J lost 3 bases, and 8 bases stayed unmatched. This CDR3 is built from 13 residues. Germline CDR1 is MNHEY and CDR2 is SVGAGI. The CDR3 protein is CATLGDSYYGYTF. The DNA of the CDR3 is TGTGCCACCCTAGGGGACAGTTACTATGGCTACACCTTC.